The clone carrying this T cell receptor (beta chain) was detected once. Its target is not known. The data were obtained in a study of T cells in Graves' hyperthyroidism and ophthalmopathy. Study-level results: The model predicted ophthalmopathy a median roughly six months before onset.

Stable hyperthyroidism: no ophthalmopathy progression over 18 months of follow-up. Uncontrolled infection, other autoimmune disease, pregnancy and lactation each barred patients from inclusion. 10 ml of fresh peripheral blood supplied the PBMCs. V lost 0 bases, J lost 1 base, and 7 bases lay in between. CDR3 length: 14 amino acids. Germline lookup yields CDR1 SGDLS and CDR2 YYNGEE. The investigators amplified TCR beta CDR3 regions from RNA transcripts. Carried out on the TCR CDR3, a first-round RT-PCR used the HTBI primer set. TCRdb re-called the multiplex PCR reads with MiXCR, one entry per CDR3 protein. The data contain under 650,000 distinct CDR3 sequences, 15% to 20% of them singletons.

This TCR came from a woman aged 25 to 39 with Graves' hyperthyroidism. The chain carries TRBV9 and TRBJ1-1; D is uncertain. The sequencing sample was made of blood. This CDR3 reads CASSVDGQNTEAFF. CDR3 DNA sequence: TGTGCCAGCAGCGTAGATGGGCAGAACACTGAAGCTTTCTTT.